A single T cell receptor (beta chain) is shown here with its context. It has no known antigen specificity. No much larger clone exists at a distance of one base, and base qualities are not known. TCRbeta CDR3 regions were amplified from genomic DNA by means of the immunoSEQ Assay, a bias-controlled multiplex PCR. In the paper's pipeline: The number of nucleated cells in each sample was estimated from the amplification of reference gene primers within the assay. Sequence reads were collapsed and filtered to measure the absolute abundance of every unique TCRbeta CDR3 rearrangement. For each sample, productive Simpson clonality was calculated by taking the square root of Simpson's diversity index across productive rearrangements. TCRdb's version of the immuneACCESS table is confined to in-frame rearrangements and falls short of the full clone set. An unresolved V gene accounts for under half of the shortfall where checked; the remainder is of unknown origin. That table is the source of V, J and clone size, and D and trimming were worked out from the DNA. The sample table contains fewer than 400,000 clones; only one count was recorded for about nine tenths of them. The ten largest make up roughly 5.2% of the sample.

The entry originates in a study of blood T cell repertoires in COVID-19 (dated by TCRdb to about 2020). In the study overall: Samples from collaborators originated in the United States, Italy and Spain and spanned both the acute and convalescent phases of COVID-19. Sample metadata almost always included a de-identified subject ID, COVID-19 status, age in years and sex. The samples were drawn from two sources: the first 160 participants of the ongoing ImmuneRACE study, and 1,000 to 1,500 subjects contributed by 6 global collaborators. The material from the prospective study consisted of cDNA or gDNA derived from T cells, B-cell-depleted T cells, or PBMCs. Where HLA class I and class II types were available, the types were taken from metadata supplied by the sample provider, not from assay-based typing. Deeply sampled blood TCRbeta repertoires from subjects exposed to, actively infected with, or recovered from COVID-19 were included in the dataset. The repertoires were released in a freely available public database intended as a resource for research on the immune response to SARS-CoV-2.

Participants in the prospective study were aged roughly 18 to 100 years, lived in about two dozen United States geographic areas, and enrolled through a virtual design. To assign participants to cohorts, the prospective study relied on clinical history that participants themselves reported in a screening survey and a study questionnaire. Recovered participants in ImmuneRACE Cohort 3 were defined as having two consecutive negative NP/OP PCR tests, clearance from a healthcare professional, or resolution of symptoms. In the prospective study, whole blood, serum and a nasopharyngeal or oropharyngeal swab were collected from each participant by mobile phlebotomists. Additional blood draws and questionnaires over a roughly two-month period could optionally be provided by prospective study participants. Before DNA extraction, blood samples from the prospective study were shipped at room temperature or frozen.

V lost 0 bases and J lost 7 bases; the stretch between them is 10 bases long. As encoded in the germline V gene, CDR1 is MGHRA while CDR2 is YSYEKL. The CDR3 sequence holds 14 residues, the cysteine and phenylalanine included. The only DNA kept is the CDR3, 42 bases in frame from the first base. Broader findings and caveats from the paper: The quantity of clinical and demographic metadata differed by source and by participant and was supplied without curation.

Sequenced sample: PBMCs or T cells enriched from blood (not recorded which). The TCR comes from a man between 60 and 70 years old who had recovered from COVID-19. Recombination joined TRBV4-1 with TRBJ1-5; the D gene cannot be resolved reliably. The CDR3 here reads CASSQDPGKQPQHF. The DNA sequence is as follows: TGCGCCAGCAGCCAAGATCCGGGGAAGCAGCCCCAGCATTTT.